This T cell receptor beta chain appears in the sequencing data of a study of identical twins. From the 5' RACE reads, TCRdb called clonotypes with MiXCR, one entry per CDR3 protein. The sample contains under 900,000 distinct CDR3 sequences, 18% of which appear only once. Germline CDR1 is SGHRS and CDR2 is YFSETQ. The CDR3 contains 15 residues. V shed 4 bases and J shed 4 bases, with 17 bases lying between them. This sample also belongs to another study, concerning T cells expressing NK-cell markers.

The source is a woman under 30 in good health. The chain has TRBV5-1 and TRBJ1-1; D call uncertain. Material: PBMCs. The CDR3, as DNA: TGCGCCAGCAGCCCCGGGTCCCTGGAGTCCACTGAAGCTTTCTTT. Residues: CASSPGSLESTEAFF.